This paragraph reports one TCR beta chain. Antigen specificity is unknown. This sample stems from a study of shared clonotypes between healthy human individuals. V was trimmed by 5 bases and J by 1 base, leaving 8 bases between them. The CDR3 runs 13 residues. Germline loops: CDR1 SEHNR, CDR2 FQNEAQ (reference sequence). Everyone who donated was a Caucasian adult who lived in Nashville, Tennessee. Running of the assay took place at deep level. The protocol was immunoSEQ multiplex PCR, while the TCRdb copy is restricted to in-frame clones and leaves out a portion. The sample shows fewer than 1.6 million clones, just under 99% of them seen only once. Study-wide points: Some naive CD4 clonotypes, approximately 4.5%, turned up in common across a handful of donors. In contrast to clonotypes shared by all four donors, non-shared clonotypes had lower generation probabilities.

The sequence was obtained from a man aged 30 to 45 in good health. Sequencing was done on a sample of naive CD4+ T cells sorted from blood. The sample's subset: CD45RA+ positively selected. V and J are TRBV7-9 and TRBJ2-5; no clear D. CDR3 nucleotides: TGTGCCAGCAGCGCGGAGATCCAAGAGACCCAGTACTTC. Its protein product is CASSAEIQETQYF.